This record covers a single T cell receptor (beta chain). Authors' data handling: Amplified reference gene primers provided the basis for estimating nucleated cell counts. Clones were sequenced by immunoSEQ multiplex PCR, and TCRdb holds only the in-frame ones, with some missing. That table supplies the V and J calls and clone size; D and trimming were determined from the DNA. The repertoire consists of over 200,000 clones, with around 90% occurring once and the leading ten covering 0.99%. The record originates from a study of blood T cell repertoires in COVID-19. In germline, CDR1 is LNHNV, CDR2 YYDKDF (reference sequence). The CDR3 is 15 residues long. V lost 3 bases to trimming and J lost 5 bases; unmatched junction nucleotides: 4.

Sequencing was done on a sample of peripheral blood. This TCR was sampled from a woman aged 40 to 49 who had recovered from COVID-19. This rearrangement joins TRBV15 to TRBJ1-6; 7 nucleotides align to TRBD1. The CDR3 sequence: CATSSQGGHNSPLHF. The CDR3 region has the DNA TGTGCCACCAGCAGCCAAGGGGGCCATAATTCACCCCTCCACTTT.